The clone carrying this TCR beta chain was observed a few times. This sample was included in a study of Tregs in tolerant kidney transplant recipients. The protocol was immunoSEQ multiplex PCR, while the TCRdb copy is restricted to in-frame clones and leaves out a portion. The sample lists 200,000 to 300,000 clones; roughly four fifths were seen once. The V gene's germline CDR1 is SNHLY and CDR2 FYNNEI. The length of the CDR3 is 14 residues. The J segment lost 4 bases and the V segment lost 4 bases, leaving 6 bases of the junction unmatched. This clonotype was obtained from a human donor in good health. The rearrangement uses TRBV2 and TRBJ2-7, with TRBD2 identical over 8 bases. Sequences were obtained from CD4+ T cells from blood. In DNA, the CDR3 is TGTGCCAGCAGTGTGGGGACTAGGGATTACGAGCAGTACTTC. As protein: CASSVGTRDYEQYF.